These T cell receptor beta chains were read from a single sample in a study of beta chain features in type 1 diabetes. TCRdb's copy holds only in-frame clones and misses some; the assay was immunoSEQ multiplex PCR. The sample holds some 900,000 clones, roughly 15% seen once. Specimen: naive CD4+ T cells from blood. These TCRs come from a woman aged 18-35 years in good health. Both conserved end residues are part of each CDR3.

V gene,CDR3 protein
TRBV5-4,CASSLGDGGTQYF
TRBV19,CASSRTRGSEQYF
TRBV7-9,CASSLVSSNTGELFF
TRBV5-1,CASSLGPAKTQYF
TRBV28,CASRSRFNYGYTF
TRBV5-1,CASSGTSPYNEQFF
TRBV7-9,CASSRPGGALEQYF
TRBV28,CASIENTGELFF
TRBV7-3,CASSSRGIVSSGANVLTF
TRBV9,CASSVGSDPYEQYF
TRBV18,CASSPGQAGTYEQYF
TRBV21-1,CASSNLSGPFLEGYKGIQYF
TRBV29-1,CSVEEGNNEQFF
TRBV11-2,CASSLDRDTEAFF
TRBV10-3,CAISSSKGTDTQYF
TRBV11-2,CASSQGQFTGELFF
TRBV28,CASSPPGQGIYGYTF
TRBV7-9,CASSFRVPGNTIYF
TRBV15,CATSRVRDFTYEQYF
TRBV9,CASSANERTGGMNTEAFF
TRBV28,CASTPGQGRETQYF
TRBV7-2,CASSLMGTVSNQPQHF
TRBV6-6,CASSRKGTVFSNEQFF
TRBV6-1,CASSEVRRLTNEKLFF
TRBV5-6,CASSLMGDRDNEQFF
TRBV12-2,CASRCPLGLAGGYEQYF
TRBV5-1,CASSQTGTYNEQFF
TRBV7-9,CASSSRPGVAETQYF
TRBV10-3,CAISATLAGEIYNEQFF
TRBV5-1,CASSLDRYEQYF
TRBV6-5,CASSYSSGSGQETQYF
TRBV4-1,CASSPSYRRSYEQYF
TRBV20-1,CSASRTDTQYF
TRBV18,CASSPSIQSVGTQYF
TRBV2,CASSELAQETQYF
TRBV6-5,CASTGGKNTGELFF
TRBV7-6,CASSPRTSGRGETQYF
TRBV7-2,CASSPRASGTTGELFF
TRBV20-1,CSAKGSGEQYF
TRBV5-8,CASSLTGEAGQPQHF
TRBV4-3,CASRPQPSGANVLTF
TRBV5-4,CASSADRLGETQYF
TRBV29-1,CSVALGQGVWDTQYF
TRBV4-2,CASSQEGTGASYEQYF
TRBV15,CATSRDDQPQHF
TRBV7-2,CASSFGTGLEKLFF
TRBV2,CASKRRERGEKLFF
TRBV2,CASSDKYSNQPQHF
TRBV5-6,CASSWAYEQYF
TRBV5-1,CASSFSGLGSYEQYF
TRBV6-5,CASMRAGAYEQYF